The clone carrying this T cell receptor (beta chain) showed up just once. Per the germline V gene, CDR1 is SGHTA and CDR2 is FQGNSA. This CDR3 contains 16 residues. The junction had 3 bases not matched to a gene; V was cut back by 0 bases and J by 3 bases. As processed by the authors: Nucleated cell number was recorded as an estimate derived from reference gene primer amplification. Here immunoSEQ multiplex PCR was the method, and the copy in TCRdb shows in-frame clones only, minus some. From that table come the V and J calls and clone size; the DNA was used to work out D and trimming. The data show approximately 89,000 clones, about 80% seen once. The entry originates in a study of blood T cell repertoires in COVID-19. Study-wide context: Specimens from acute and convalescent COVID-19 originated in the United States, Italy and Spain. T cells, B-cell-depleted T cells, or PBMCs supplied cDNA or gDNA.

The sequencing input was peripheral blood. The receptor was isolated from a woman over 75 with acute or convalescent COVID-19. This chain joins TRBV7-2 and TRBJ2-7, with 12 bases fitting TRBD2. The CDR3 sequence is CASSLAPGLAGYEQYF. DNA for the CDR3: TGTGCCAGCAGCTTAGCGCCGGGACTAGCGGGCTACGAGCAGTACTTC. Supplemented by reference TRBV7-2 and TRBJ2-7, the full variable domain reads GAGVSQSPSNKVTEKGKDVELRCDPISGHTALYWYRQSLGQGLEFLIYFQGNSAPDKSGLPSDRFSAERTGGSVSTLTIQRTQQEDSAVYLCASSLAPGLAGYEQYFGPGTRLTVT.